The present entry profiles one T cell receptor beta chain with its context. This record belongs to a study of cytomegalovirus exposure and HLA in healthy donors. PCR was performed using 60 Vbeta and 13 Jbeta primers. Clones were read by immunoSEQ multiplex PCR, and TCRdb kept only the in-frame ones, dropping some. The sample yields 100,000 to 150,000 clones, 70% to 90% seen once. The TCR comes from a man aged 18 to 30 in good health and CMV-seropositive. The sequenced sample consisted of PBMCs.

The CDR3 DNA sequence: TGTGCCAGCAGCTTGAGGCTAGGGGGCGGAGCAGATACGCAGTATTTT. Residues: CASSLRLGGGADTQYF. This rearrangement joins TRBV5-4 to TRBJ2-3; 7 bases fit TRBD1. Per the germline V gene, CDR1 is SGHNT and CDR2 is YYREEE (reference sequence). The CDR3 length is 16 residues. The V segment lost 1 base and the J segment 4 bases; nucleotides outside the gene matches: 9.